A single sample gave rise to the 3 T cell receptor beta chains below, sequenced in a study of blood T cell repertoires in COVID-19. The method was immunoSEQ multiplex PCR; TCRdb's version includes in-frame clones alone and lacks a portion of them. The sample consists of under 250,000 clones, 70% to 90% of them appearing once. Sequences were obtained from peripheral blood. The receptors stem from a man in his fifties or sixties with COVID-19, enrolled during active disease.

This chain joins TRBV9 and TRBJ1-5; D may be TRBD1 (6 bases). The CDR3 is 14 residues long. The V end was cut by 3 bases, the J end by 2 bases, with 9 bases between. Germline CDR1 SGDLS, CDR2 YYNGEE. CDR3 coding DNA: TGTGCCAGCAGCGGGGGGGGCCGCAATCAGCCCCAGCATTTT. It specifies CASSGGGRNQPQHF.

The chain couples TRBV9 to TRBJ1-1, with D uncertain. The CDR3 consists of 15 residues. CDR1 and CDR2 from the germline V gene are SGDLS and YYNGEE. Trimming took 1 base from V and 1 from J, leaving 11 bases between them. CDR3 in amino acids: CASSVFSGKNTEAFF. The CDR3 nucleotides are TGTGCCAGCAGCGTATTTTCCGGGAAGAACACTGAAGCTTTCTTT.

The chain couples TRBV9 to TRBJ1-5; 7 nucleotides match TRBD1. This CDR3 has 14 amino acids. Germline V gives CDR1 SGDLS, CDR2 YYNGEE. V was clipped by 3 bases and J by 3 bases; unmatched bases: 3. The chain's CDR3 is CASSATGDNQPQHF. The CDR3 DNA sequence: TGTGCCAGCAGCGCAACAGGGGACAATCAGCCCCAGCATTTT.